This TCR beta chain was observed in a study of blood T cell repertoires in COVID-19. Study-wide context: From T cells, B-cell-depleted T cells, or PBMCs came the material, which was cDNA or gDNA.

The repertoire was sequenced with immunoSEQ multiplex PCR; TCRdb's copy has only in-frame clones and lacks some. Here the sample spans about 30,000 clones, roughly 65% being singletons. V was clipped by 5 bases and J by 3 bases; unmatched bases: 8. Germline V gene sequence: CDR1 SGHVS, CDR2 FQNEAQ. The CDR3 is 16 residues long. The sequence was collected from a human donor in a cohort sampled during active COVID-19. What was sequenced was peripheral blood. V gene TRBV7-8 combines with J gene TRBJ2-3, with 10 bases that match TRBD1. The CDR3: CASSRRTGGLTDTQYF. The CDR3 DNA follows: TGTGCCAGCAGCCGCAGGACAGGGGGTCTTACAGATACGCAGTATTTT.